A selection of T cell receptor beta chains follows, all from one sample in a study of Tregs in tolerant kidney transplant recipients. Clones were read by immunoSEQ multiplex PCR, and TCRdb kept only the in-frame ones, dropping some. The table has 100,000 or so clones, more than 85% seen once. Sequenced here: CD4+ T cells from blood (PBMCs), sampled 12 months after the transplant. The receptors come from a human patient who received a combined kidney and bone marrow transplant. The graft donor may account for some of the T cells. Each CDR3 is given with its conserved first and last residue. D genes are given only for firm matches. Clone size is given for some rows only: seen once, a few or many times, or a class if the clone is expanded.

CDR3nt: TGTGCCAGCAGCTTAAAGACACCGGGGGGGTCGGTGACTGAAGCTTTCTTT
CDR3aa: CASSLKTPGGSVTEAFF
len: 17
v_gene: TRBV7-3
abundance: NA
j_gene: TRBJ1-1
d_gene: NA

CDR3nt: TGTGCCTGGAGCCCCGGGAGGGACAATGAGCAGTTCTTC
CDR3aa: CAWSPGRDNEQFF
len: 13
v_gene: TRBV30
abundance: NA
j_gene: TRBJ2-1
d_gene: TRBD2

CDR3nt: TGCGCCAGCAGCTTAGGGGTAGGTCCATCGGACACTGAAGCTTTCTTT
CDR3aa: CASSLGVGPSDTEAFF
len: 16
v_gene: TRBV5-1
abundance: NA
j_gene: TRBJ1-1
d_gene: NA

CDR3nt: TGCGCCAGCAGCTTCACAGGGGTCTACGAGCAGTACTTC
CDR3aa: CASSFTGVYEQYF
len: 13
v_gene: TRBV5-1
abundance: NA
j_gene: TRBJ2-7
d_gene: TRBD1

CDR3nt: TGTGCCAGCAACAAAGACAGGGGTCCAGATACGCAGTATTTT
CDR3aa: CASNKDRGPDTQYF
len: 14
v_gene: TRBV6-5
abundance: NA
j_gene: TRBJ2-3
d_gene: TRBD1

CDR3nt: TGCGCCAGCAGCCAAGTGTTTGGGACAACTCCCTACGAGCAGTACTTC
CDR3aa: CASSQVFGTTPYEQYF
len: 16
v_gene: TRBV4-1
abundance: NA
j_gene: TRBJ2-7
d_gene: NA

CDR3nt: TGTGCCAGAAGCCCACCCTACCGAAGCGGGAGGGGCCCAGATACGCAGTATTTT
CDR3aa: CARSPPYRSGRGPDTQYF
len: 18
v_gene: TRBV5-3
abundance: NA
j_gene: TRBJ2-3
d_gene: TRBD2

CDR3nt: TGCGCCAGCAGCTTGGCCGCGGGGACCTCCTACGAGCAGTACTTC
CDR3aa: CASSLAAGTSYEQYF
len: 15
v_gene: TRBV5-1
abundance: NA
j_gene: TRBJ2-7
d_gene: NA

CDR3nt: TGCGCCAGCAGCCAAGTTCAATGGAGAAACCCGACTAGCACAGATACGCAGTATTTT
CDR3aa: CASSQVQWRNPTSTDTQYF
len: 19
v_gene: TRBV4-1
abundance: NA
j_gene: TRBJ2-3
d_gene: NA

CDR3nt: TGTGCCAGCAGCTTATATTCCGGGGAGCTGTTTTTT
CDR3aa: CASSLYSGELFF
len: 12
v_gene: TRBV7-2
abundance: NA
j_gene: TRBJ2-2
d_gene: NA

CDR3nt: TGTGCCAGCAGCACATGGACAGGGGGCCAAGAGACCCAGTACTTC
CDR3aa: CASSTWTGGQETQYF
len: 15
v_gene: TRBV7-9
abundance: NA
j_gene: TRBJ2-5
d_gene: TRBD1

CDR3nt: TGCGCCAGCAGCTTGCAACCCGTTTTGGCGGGAGTCACCGGGGAGCTGTTTTTT
CDR3aa: CASSLQPVLAGVTGELFF
len: 18
v_gene: TRBV5-1
abundance: NA
j_gene: TRBJ2-2
d_gene: TRBD2

CDR3nt: TGTGCCAGCAGTCAAAACGGACAGGGTCCCCAATCTGAAGCTTTCTTT
CDR3aa: CASSQNGQGPQSEAFF
len: 16
v_gene: TRBV7-6
abundance: NA
j_gene: TRBJ1-1
d_gene: TRBD1

CDR3nt: TGTGCCAGCAGCTTTAGTGCCTATGGCTACACCTTC
CDR3aa: CASSFSAYGYTF
len: 12
v_gene: TRBV7-2
abundance: NA
j_gene: TRBJ1-2
d_gene: NA

CDR3nt: TGTGCCAGCAGCCTCGGGAACCGAGGGACCCAGTACTTC
CDR3aa: CASSLGNRGTQYF
len: 13
v_gene: TRBV4-2
abundance: NA
j_gene: TRBJ2-5
d_gene: NA

CDR3nt: TGTGCCAGCAGCTTAGCGGGGATAGCGGGGGGGGCCTCCTACGAGCAGTACTTC
CDR3aa: CASSLAGIAGGASYEQYF
len: 18
v_gene: TRBV7-6
abundance: once
j_gene: TRBJ2-7
d_gene: TRBD2